These 10 T cell receptor beta chains were all obtained from the same sample, sequenced in a study of identical twins. TCRdb reprocessed the 5' RACE reads with MiXCR, giving one entry per CDR3 protein. The sample contains about 200,000 distinct CDR3 sequences, over 5.5% of which appear only once. This sample was also put to use in a study of T cells expressing NK-cell markers.

The sequenced sample was CD8+ T cells sorted from blood. Every receptor here comes from a young woman in good health.

This clonotype was recorded at least ten times. The chain is built from TRBV20-1 and TRBJ2-7, with D uncertain. CDR3 length: 14 residues. Trimming removed 1 base from V and 3 bases from J, with 13 bases in between. The germline V gene has CDR1 DFQATT and CDR2 SNEGSKA (reference sequence). The CDR3 protein is CSARGPSSDYEQYF. Written as DNA, the CDR3 is TGCAGTGCTAGAGGCCCGAGCTCTGACTACGAGCAGTACTTC.

This clonotype was recorded many times. The chain links TRBV10-3 to TRBJ1-6, with D possibly TRBD1 on 5 matching bases. There are 14 residues in the CDR3. CDR1 is ENHRY and CDR2 is SYGVKD in the germline V gene. Trimming cost V 6 bases and J 7 bases, with 13 bases left between them. CDR3 sequence: CAIRSGTENSPLHF. In DNA, the CDR3 is TGTGCCATCAGATCGGGGACCGAGAATTCACCCCTCCACTTT.

The genes are TRBV10-3 and TRBJ2-2, with D unresolved. Germline CDR1 ENHRY, CDR2 SYGVKD. The CDR3 runs 12 residues. Deletions cut 2 bases from V and 7 bases from J, with 5 bases between. CDR3 in amino acids: CAISEDVGELFF. CDR3 DNA: TGTGCCATCAGTGAGGACGTCGGGGAGCTGTTTTTT.

This clonotype came up a few times. The gene calls are TRBV9 and TRBJ2-3; D unclear. Germline assignment: CDR1 SGDLS and CDR2 YYNGEE. V was shortened by 3 bases and J by 4 bases, with 18 bases between the two germline ends. The CDR3 spans 16 residues. As DNA, the CDR3 is TGTGCCAGCAGCGGGGGTGGGGATACGCCGTCAGATACGCAGTATTTT. This translates into CASSGGGDTPSDTQYF.

There are a few counts of this clonotype. The chain recombines TRBV7-9 with TRBJ2-7, with D perhaps given as TRBD1 or TRBD2 (5 bases each). CDR1 SEHNR and CDR2 FQNEAQ come from the germline V gene (reference sequence). The germline V and J ends were trimmed by 5 bases and 1 base, with 15 bases remaining between them. This CDR3 contains 15 residues. The chain's CDR3 is CASSGDGVPSYEQYF. In nucleotides, the CDR3 is TGTGCCAGCAGCGGGGACGGAGTCCCTTCCTACGAGCAGTACTTC.

In its sample, this clonotype was seen many times. This rearrangement joins TRBV5-5 to TRBJ2-2; D ambiguous. The V gene's germline CDR1 is SGHKS and CDR2 YYEKEE (reference sequence). V gave up 0 bases and J gave up 5 bases, with 11 bases separating them. The CDR3 runs 15 residues. Here the CDR3 reads CASSLEWGLTGELFF. As DNA, the CDR3 is TGTGCCAGCAGCTTGGAATGGGGTCTAACCGGGGAGCTGTTTTTT.

This clonotype was observed at least ten times. The CDR3 loop is CASSPNSGSQPQHF. The CDR3 bases are TGTGCCAGCTCACCGAACAGTGGGAGTCAGCCCCAGCATTTT. The chain links TRBV18 to TRBJ1-5; no clear D. CDR1 is KGHSH, CDR2 LQKENI, per germline. Trimming took 3 bases from V and 6 from J, leaving 12 bases between them. CDR3 length: 14 residues.

As concerns this clonotype: Compared with germline, one end of the junction differs, possibly owing to a read error. The gene calls are TRBV7-9 and TRBJ1-1; D is uncertain. Germline-derived CDR1 and CDR2 are SEHNR and FQNEAQ (reference sequence). The CDR3 is 13 residues long. CDR3 protein: CASSAGRNTEAFF. CDR3 nucleotides: TGTGCTAGCAGCGCCGGACGGAACACTGAAGCTTTCTTT.

This clonotype came up many times. The chain is built from TRBV6-4 and TRBJ2-1; D is undetermined. The germline gives CDR1 MRHNA, CDR2 SNTAGT. V was pared by 0 bases and J by 7 bases, with 16 bases between. The CDR3 has 16 amino acids. CDR3 in amino acids: CASSDSTVSLINEQFF. The CDR3 nucleotides read TGTGCCAGCAGTGACTCAACAGTTAGCCTTATTAATGAGCAGTTCTTC.

The sample holds a few counts of this clonotype. The rearrangement links TRBV15 to TRBJ1-6, with 7 bases identical to TRBD1. V lost 1 base and J lost 5; bases outside the gene matches: 5. CDR3 size: 16 residues. Germline CDR1 and CDR2: LNHNV and YYDKDF (reference sequence). The CDR3 sequence: CATSRADGTDNSPLHF. CDR3 coding DNA: TGTGCCACCAGCAGAGCCGACGGGACAGATAATTCACCCCTCCACTTT.